These T cell receptor beta chains were read from a single sample in a study of cytomegalovirus exposure and HLA in healthy donors. The repertoire was sequenced with immunoSEQ multiplex PCR; TCRdb's copy has only in-frame clones and lacks some. Of about 67,000 clones in the sample, 65% to 70% were seen once. The sequencing input was PBMCs. The receptor set was obtained from a woman aged 25 to 39 in good health and CMV-seronegative. Both conserved end residues are part of each CDR3. D genes are given only for firm matches. Some rows mark clone size as missing; the rest say once, few, many or name a class of expanded clone.

>TRBJ1-6|-|TRBV5-6|-
CASSSRGSDSPLHF
TGTGCCAGCAGCTCCAGGGGATCGGATTCACCCCTCCACTTT
>TRBJ2-1|-|TRBV25-1|-
CASAGYNEQFF
TGTGCCAGCGCCGGGTACAATGAGCAGTTCTTC
>TRBJ2-5|-|TRBV6-5|-
CASSYSGQQETQYF
TGTGCCAGCAGTTACTCCGGACAGCAAGAGACCCAGTACTTC
>TRBJ1-1|TRBD1|TRBV19|few
CASSQGQGGTEAFF
TGTGCCAGTAGCCAGGGACAGGGAGGGACTGAAGCTTTCTTT
>TRBJ2-2|-|TRBV9|-
CASSVGRAPGELFF
TGTGCCAGCAGCGTAGGCAGGGCCCCCGGGGAGCTGTTTTTT
>TRBJ2-5|TRBD2|TRBV29-1|-
CSGGGGGQETQYF
TGCAGCGGCGGGGGGGGTGGGCAAGAGACCCAGTACTTC
>TRBJ2-2|TRBD2|TRBV7-2|-
CASSLFGGAGGELFF
TGTGCCAGCAGCTTATTCGGGGGGGCCGGCGGGGAGCTGTTTTTT
>TRBJ1-2|TRBD1|TRBV9|-
CASSSDRGRRDGYTF
TGTGCCAGCAGCTCAGACAGGGGGAGGAGGGATGGCTACACCTTC
>TRBJ1-5|-|TRBV4-1|-
CASSQEARVRNQPQHF
TGCGCCAGCAGCCAAGAAGCCCGGGTTCGCAATCAGCCCCAGCATTTT
>TRBJ1-1|TRBD1|TRBV6-6|-
CASSYRDRGTEAFF
TGTGCCAGCAGTTACCGGGACAGGGGCACTGAAGCTTTCTTT
>TRBJ2-1|-|TRBV7-2|-
CASSLGSSDRRNEQFF
TGTGCCAGCAGCTTAGGGTCTTCCGACAGAAGAAATGAGCAGTTCTTC
>TRBJ2-4|-|TRBV14|-
CASSQGPRWAGKNIQYF
TGTGCCAGCAGCCAGGGCCCTAGATGGGCGGGCAAAAACATTCAGTACTTC
>TRBJ1-1|TRBD1|TRBV27|-
CASSWDRGTEAFF
TGTGCCAGCAGTTGGGACAGGGGGACTGAAGCTTTCTTT
>TRBJ2-1|-|TRBV21-1|once
CASSKGRRGQFF
TGTGCCAGCAGCAAGGGTCGACGGGGGCAGTTCTTC
>TRBJ1-1|-|TRBV5-4|few
CASSARTGTEAFF
TGTGCCAGCTCAGCACGGACTGGCACTGAAGCTTTCTTT
>TRBJ2-4|-|TRBV27|-
CASSSDLEGVGIQYF
TGTGCCAGCAGTTCGGATCTGGAGGGAGTTGGCATTCAGTACTTC
>TRBJ2-1|-|TRBV13|once
CASSLVAGSYNEQFF
TGTGCCAGCAGCTTAGTCGCGGGTTCCTACAATGAGCAGTTCTTC
>TRBJ1-5|TRBD1|TRBV6-5|-
CASSLAGGAQPQHF
TGTGCCAGCAGTTTGGCAGGGGGAGCCCAGCCCCAGCATTTT
>TRBJ1-1|-|TRBV6-1|-
CASSVQFSSGWRTEAFF
TGTGCCAGCAGTGTGCAATTTTCGAGTGGCTGGAGGACTGAAGCTTTCTTT
>TRBJ2-5|TRBD1|TRBV15|-
CATSLDRGETQYF
TGTGCCACCAGCTTGGACAGGGGAGAGACCCAGTACTTC
>TRBJ2-1|-|TRBV7-3|-
CASSQQGGGSYNEQFF
TGTGCCAGCAGCCAACAAGGCGGGGGCTCGTACAATGAGCAGTTCTTC
>TRBJ2-7|TRBD1|TRBV28|few
CASSSPDRGREYF
TGTGCCAGCAGTTCGCCTGACAGGGGGCGCGAGTACTTC
>TRBJ2-1|-|TRBV5-1|-
CASSLGQVNEQFF
TGCGCCAGCAGCTTGGGGCAGGTCAATGAGCAGTTCTTC
>TRBJ1-1|-|TRBV6-5|-
CASSETGPEAFF
TGTGCCAGCAGTGAAACAGGTCCCGAAGCTTTCTTT
>TRBJ1-2|-|TRBV29-1|once
CSVTGPHYGYTF
TGCAGCGTAACAGGGCCTCACTATGGCTACACCTTC
>TRBJ1-1|-|TRBV16|medium-sized
CASSVDSNTEAFF
TGTGCCAGCAGCGTGGACAGTAACACTGAAGCTTTCTTT
>TRBJ1-3|-|TRBV5-1|few
CASSLGQTGNTIYF
TGCGCCAGCAGCTTAGGCCAGACAGGAAACACCATATATTTT
>TRBJ2-7|-|TRBV4-1|-
CASFFKQKAAYEQYF
TGCGCCAGTTTTTTCAAGCAGAAGGCGGCATACGAGCAGTACTTC
>TRBJ2-5|-|TRBV10-3|-
CAIAARGGETQYF
TGTGCCATCGCCGCTCGAGGGGGAGAGACCCAGTACTTC
>TRBJ1-4|-|TRBV5-4|-
CASSFWSGANEKLFF
TGTGCCAGCAGCTTTTGGAGCGGGGCTAATGAAAAACTGTTTTTT
>TRBJ1-6|-|TRBV5-5|few
CASSQEGGDSPLHF
TGTGCCAGCAGCCAAGAGGGAGGGGACTCACCCCTCCACTTT
>TRBJ2-5|TRBD1|TRBV10-3|-
CAIGPRDRTQETQYF
TGTGCCATCGGCCCTCGGGACAGAACTCAAGAGACCCAGTACTTC
>TRBJ1-2|-|TRBV10-3|-
CASRPPEVRDGYTF
TGTGCCAGCAGGCCCCCTGAGGTCCGGGATGGCTACACCTTC
>TRBJ2-3|TRBD1|TRBV5-1|-
CASSPDRGFVTDTQYF
TGCGCCAGCAGCCCGGACAGGGGGTTCGTCACAGATACGCAGTATTTT
>TRBJ2-7|-|TRBV7-9|-
CSSSNPGQNYYEQYF
TGTTCCAGCAGCAACCCAGGACAGAACTACTACGAGCAGTACTTC
>TRBJ2-3|-|TRBV5-1|-
CASSFLPSTDTQYF
TGCGCCAGCAGCTTCCTACCTAGCACAGATACGCAGTATTTT
>TRBJ1-2|-|TRBV15|-
CATSRGFMKEFYGYTF
TGTGCCACCAGCCGCGGGTTCATGAAGGAATTCTATGGCTACACCTTC
>TRBJ2-7|TRBD2|TRBV2|-
CASSEAAGGYFSEQYF
TGTGCCAGCAGTGAGGCGGCGGGGGGGTACTTCTCCGAGCAGTACTTC
>TRBJ1-1|TRBD1|TRBV11-3|-
CASSPRQGNTEAFF
TGTGCCAGCAGCCCCCGACAGGGAAACACTGAAGCTTTCTTT
>TRBJ1-3|-|TRBV28|few
CASSLAGGGNTIYF
TGTGCCAGCAGTTTAGCCGGGGGGGGAAACACCATATATTTT
>TRBJ2-5|-|TRBV7-9|-
CASSLSARGIGETQYF
TGTGCCAGCAGCCTTTCCGCCAGGGGCATCGGAGAGACCCAGTACTTC
>TRBJ1-2|TRBD1|TRBV5-6|-
CASSIQGGIGYTF
TGTGCCAGCAGCATACAGGGGGGGATCGGCTACACCTTC
>TRBJ1-2|TRBD1|TRBV27|few
CASSLDRGRGGYTF
TGTGCCAGCAGTTTAGACAGGGGAAGGGGCGGCTACACCTTC
>TRBJ1-3|TRBD1|TRBV7-6|-
CASSLDRAGNTIYF
TGTGCCAGCAGCCTTGACAGGGCTGGAAACACCATATATTTT
>TRBJ2-1|TRBD1|TRBV5-6|once
CASSLARTGNEQFF
TGTGCCAGCAGCTTGGCCCGGACAGGGAATGAGCAGTTCTTC
>TRBJ2-3|-|TRBV18|-
CASSPVGRTDTQYF
TGTGCCAGCTCACCGGTGGGGCGCACAGATACGCAGTATTTT
>TRBJ1-2|-|TRBV5-1|-
CASSPDWGLYGYTF
TGCGCCAGCAGCCCGGACTGGGGGCTCTATGGCTACACCTTC
>TRBJ1-5|TRBD1|TRBV5-8|few
CASSFDRDSNQPQHF
TGTGCCAGCAGCTTCGACAGGGATAGCAATCAGCCCCAGCATTTT
>TRBJ1-4|-|TRBV2|-
CASSEGSGKLFF
TGTGCCAGCAGTGAAGGTTCGGGAAAACTGTTTTTT
>TRBJ1-1|-|TRBV6-6|-
CAGREGGENTEAFF
TGTGCCGGCAGGGAAGGGGGGGAGAACACTGAAGCTTTCTTT
>TRBJ1-1|-|TRBV19|once
CATRRNGLQNTEAFF
TGTGCCACCCGAAGAAATGGACTGCAGAACACTGAAGCTTTCTTT
>TRBJ2-1|TRBD1|TRBV5-4|-
CASSLVGTGYNEQFF
TGTGCCAGCAGCTTGGTAGGGACAGGGTACAATGAGCAGTTCTTC
>TRBJ2-7|TRBD1|TRBV7-9|few
CASSLGTGYYGQYF
TGTGCCAGCAGCTTAGGGACAGGGTATTACGGGCAGTACTTC
>TRBJ1-2|TRBD1|TRBV28|-
CASSSSDRVYGYTF
TGTGCCAGCAGTTCGTCGGACAGGGTCTATGGCTACACCTTC
>TRBJ2-3|TRBD1|TRBV5-4|-
CASSSRDRGQTDTQYF
TGTGCCAGCAGCAGCCGGGACAGGGGACAAACAGATACGCAGTATTTT
>TRBJ2-7|TRBD2|TRBV19|once
CASSISAGLSYEQYF
TGTGCCAGTAGTATATCAGCGGGGCTCTCCTACGAGCAGTACTTC
>TRBJ1-1|-|TRBV30|-
CAWSKQGNTEAFF
TGTGCCTGGAGTAAACAGGGGAACACTGAAGCTTTCTTT
>TRBJ1-2|TRBD1|TRBV12-5|-
CASGLFRQGPSSSGYTF
TGTGCTAGTGGTTTGTTCCGACAGGGTCCTTCCTCGAGTGGCTACACCTTC
>TRBJ2-1|TRBD1|TRBV19|-
CASSSLRDTTGDEQFF
TGTGCCAGTAGTAGCCTTAGGGACACAACAGGGGATGAGCAGTTCTTC
>TRBJ2-6|-|TRBV6-4|-
CASSDQGGAGANVLTF
TGTGCCAGCAGTGACCAAGGAGGGGCTGGGGCCAACGTCCTGACTTTC